These T cell receptor beta chains were read from a single sample in a study of early T cells in non-severe SARS-CoV-2 infection. Via MiXCR, TCRdb re-called the 5' RACE reads, giving one row per CDR3 protein. Of 20,000 to 25,000 distinct CDR3 sequences in the sample, 5% were seen once. The specimen was whole blood. The receptor source for this set is an adult who was a healthcare worker with PCR-confirmed SARS-CoV-2 infection or an uninfected control (not recorded which). Each CDR3 is given with its conserved first and last residue. A D gene is named only where the DNA matches it firmly. Some rows mark clone size as missing; the rest say once, few, many or name a class of expanded clone.

J: TRBJ2-1; size: NA; D: TRBD2; V: TRBV11-2; CDR3: CASSPYWELAGGRYNEQFF; DNA: TGTGCCAGCAGCCCATATTGGGAACTAGCGGGGGGGCGGTACAATGAGCAGTTCTTC
J: TRBJ1-5; size: many; D: NA; V: TRBV11-2; CDR3: CASSLTDFGQPQHF; DNA: TGTGCCAGCAGCTTAACCGATTTCGGGCAGCCCCAGCATTTT
J: TRBJ1-3; size: many; D: TRBD1; V: TRBV27; CDR3: CASSSTQGDGNTIYF; DNA: TGTGCCAGCAGTTCAACACAGGGGGACGGAAACACCATATATTTT
J: TRBJ2-2; size: NA; D: TRBD2; V: TRBV10-2; CDR3: CASSLNSGTSGGASTGELFF; DNA: TGCGCCAGCAGTCTAAACTCCGGGACTAGCGGGGGGGCTAGCACCGGGGAGCTGTTTTTT
J: TRBJ2-7; size: NA; D: TRBD1; V: TRBV11-2; CDR3: CASSLVGTGGYEQYF; DNA: TGTGCCAGCAGCTTAGTCGGGACAGGGGGCTACGAGCAGTACTTC
J: TRBJ1-4; size: many; D: NA; V: TRBV13; CDR3: CASSPQGHDGKLFF; DNA: TGTGCCAGCAGCCCACAGGGACATGACGGAAAACTGTTTTTT
J: TRBJ2-7; size: few; D: NA; V: TRBV28; CDR3: CASMSPRSSYEQYF; DNA: TGTGCCAGCATGTCTCCCCGTAGCTCCTACGAGCAGTACTTC
J: TRBJ1-3; size: NA; D: NA; V: TRBV6-5; CDR3: CASSYSAGAENTIYF; DNA: TGTGCCAGCAGTTATTCCGCAGGAGCTGAAAACACCATATATTTT
J: TRBJ1-2; size: many; D: NA; V: TRBV10-2; CDR3: CASSSDRGGGYTF; DNA: TGCGCCAGCAGTTCCGACCGCGGCGGTGGCTACACCTTC
J: TRBJ1-2; size: few; D: TRBD1; V: TRBV20-1; CDR3: CSVLGQGADYGYTF; DNA: TGCAGTGTCTTGGGACAGGGGGCTGACTATGGCTACACCTTC
J: TRBJ2-4; size: few; D: NA; V: TRBV7-2; CDR3: CASSVTLRLGIQYF; DNA: TGTGCCAGCAGCGTTACGTTGAGACTCGGCATTCAGTACTTC
J: TRBJ1-1; size: many; D: NA; V: TRBV20-1; CDR3: CSARDLARSPPNTEAFF; DNA: TGCAGTGCTAGAGATCTAGCAAGGTCTCCCCCGAACACTGAAGCTTTCTTT
J: TRBJ1-2; size: few; D: TRBD1; V: TRBV6-2/TRBV6-3; CDR3: CASRRDSPLANYGYTF; DNA: TGTGCCAGCAGGCGGGACAGCCCCCTAGCTAACTATGGCTACACCTTC
J: TRBJ2-5; size: many; D: NA; V: TRBV14; CDR3: CASSYLTEAFQETQYF; DNA: TGTGCCAGCAGCTATTTGACAGAAGCCTTCCAAGAGACCCAGTACTTC
J: TRBJ1-4; size: NA; D: NA; V: TRBV7-8; CDR3: CASSPDEKLFF; DNA: TGTGCCAGCAGCCCCGATGAAAAACTGTTTTTT
J: TRBJ1-6; size: many; D: NA; V: TRBV7-9; CDR3: CASSLVDKSSYNSPLHF; DNA: TGTGCCAGCAGCTTAGTGGACAAAAGCTCCTATAATTCACCCCTCCACTTT
J: TRBJ1-5; size: many; D: NA; V: TRBV3-1; CDR3: CASSQRISGPQHF; DNA: TGTGCCAGCAGCCAACGAATCAGCGGACCCCAGCATTTT
J: TRBJ1-2; size: NA; D: NA; V: TRBV18; CDR3: CASSPSLSSTYGYTF; DNA: TGTGCCAGCTCACCAAGTTTGAGTTCCACCTATGGCTACACCTTC
J: TRBJ2-1; size: medium-sized; D: NA; V: TRBV10-2; CDR3: CASLGSYNEQFF; DNA: TGCGCCAGCCTAGGCTCCTACAATGAGCAGTTCTTC
J: TRBJ2-1; size: few; D: TRBD1; V: TRBV28; CDR3: CASSLGGTGTNEQFF; DNA: TGTGCCAGCAGTTTAGGGGGGACAGGGACAAATGAGCAGTTCTTC
J: TRBJ1-1; size: many; D: NA; V: TRBV10-1; CDR3: CASSESVRGETEAFF; DNA: TGCGCCAGCAGTGAGTCTGTCAGGGGAGAGACTGAAGCTTTCTTT
J: TRBJ1-6; size: few; D: NA; V: TRBV25-1; CDR3: CASSPPDGNSPLHF; DNA: TGTGCCAGCAGTCCCCCGGACGGGAATTCACCCCTCCACTTT
J: TRBJ2-7; size: NA; D: NA; V: TRBV20-1; CDR3: CSAKLAIEQYF; DNA: TGCAGTGCTAAGCTAGCGATCGAGCAGTACTTC
J: TRBJ1-6; size: many; D: NA; V: TRBV5-1; CDR3: CASRLMVADNNSPLHF; DNA: TGCGCCAGCAGGCTAATGGTCGCCGATAATAATTCACCCCTCCACTTT
J: TRBJ1-6; size: many; D: NA; V: TRBV12-2; CDR3: CASRLEKSSPLHF; DNA: TGTGCAAGTCGCTTAGAAAAGTCCTCACCCCTCCACTTT
J: TRBJ1-2; size: few; D: TRBD1; V: TRBV12-3/TRBV12-4; CDR3: CASSIPGQPYGYTF; DNA: TGTGCCAGCAGTATCCCGGGACAGCCCTATGGCTACACCTTC
J: TRBJ2-3; size: many; D: TRBD2; V: TRBV10-2; CDR3: CASSESTLGTSVTDTQYF; DNA: TGCGCCAGCAGTGAGTCGACTCTTGGGACTAGCGTCACAGATACGCAGTATTTT
J: TRBJ2-5; size: many; D: TRBD2; V: TRBV11-3; CDR3: CASSLNAGLAGAETQYF; DNA: TGTGCCAGCAGCTTAAACGCGGGACTAGCGGGGGCAGAGACCCAGTACTTC
J: TRBJ1-2; size: few; D: TRBD1; V: TRBV9; CDR3: CASSGQGKANYGYTF; DNA: TGTGCCAGCAGCGGACAGGGAAAAGCTAACTATGGCTACACCTTC
J: TRBJ2-7; size: many; D: TRBD2; V: TRBV14; CDR3: CASSQLAGVSYEQYF; DNA: TGTGCCAGCAGCCAACTAGCGGGGGTTTCCTACGAGCAGTACTTC
J: TRBJ2-6; size: NA; D: TRBD1; V: TRBV9; CDR3: CASSVYGTGISGANVLTF; DNA: TGTGCCAGCAGTGTCTACGGGACAGGTATCTCTGGGGCCAACGTCCTGACTTTC
J: TRBJ1-4; size: few; D: TRBD1; V: TRBV30; CDR3: CAWSVSVTGVGEKLFF; DNA: TGTGCCTGGAGTGTATCGGTGACAGGGGTCGGGGAAAAACTGTTTTTT
J: TRBJ2-7; size: many; D: NA; V: TRBV6-6; CDR3: CASSYSSYEQYF; DNA: TGTGCCAGCAGTTACTCAAGCTACGAGCAGTACTTC
J: TRBJ2-5; size: many; D: NA; V: TRBV4-2; CDR3: CASSQDLLGGEETQYF; DNA: TGTGCCAGCAGCCAAGATCTTTTGGGGGGCGAAGAGACCCAGTACTTC
J: TRBJ1-2; size: few; D: TRBD1; V: TRBV30; CDR3: CACNGGRGSSGYTF; DNA: TGTGCCTGCAACGGTGGCAGGGGGTCGAGTGGCTACACCTTC
J: TRBJ2-7; size: NA; D: TRBD2; V: TRBV11-2; CDR3: CASSLISGGDFYEQYF; DNA: TGTGCCAGCAGCCTAATAAGCGGGGGAGATTTCTACGAGCAGTACTTC
J: TRBJ2-3; size: NA; D: TRBD1; V: TRBV7-8; CDR3: CASSLVGLRQGKSTDTQYF; DNA: TGTGCCAGCAGCTTAGTTGGCTTACGACAGGGGAAAAGCACAGATACGCAGTATTTT
J: TRBJ2-7; size: many; D: TRBD1; V: TRBV5-1; CDR3: CASSWRTGGSYEQYF; DNA: TGCGCCAGCAGCTGGAGAACAGGGGGGTCCTACGAGCAGTACTTC
J: TRBJ2-1; size: NA; D: TRBD1; V: TRBV12-3/TRBV12-4; CDR3: CASSFGGQGAYNEQFF; DNA: TGTGCCAGCAGTTTCGGAGGACAGGGGGCTTACAATGAGCAGTTCTTC
J: TRBJ2-1; size: NA; D: TRBD1; V: TRBV5-1; CDR3: CASSPGQSSYNEQFF; DNA: TGCGCCAGCTCCCCGGGACAGAGCTCCTACAATGAGCAGTTCTTC
J: TRBJ1-5; size: many; D: NA; V: TRBV28; CDR3: CASRPRPEDLGPQHF; DNA: TGTGCCAGCAGACCGAGGCCGGAGGACCTTGGGCCCCAGCATTTT
J: TRBJ1-1; size: few; D: NA; V: TRBV12-3/TRBV12-4; CDR3: CASSLAGRGTEAFF; DNA: TGTGCCAGCAGCCTTGCCGGGAGGGGAACTGAAGCTTTCTTT
J: TRBJ2-2; size: many; D: NA; V: TRBV4-3; CDR3: CASSQDAGENTGELFF; DNA: TGCGCCAGCAGCCAAGATGCAGGGGAGAACACCGGGGAGCTGTTTTTT
J: TRBJ2-6; size: many; D: NA; V: TRBV7-2; CDR3: CASSLGRVGSGANVLTF; DNA: TGTGCCAGCAGCTTAGGTCGGGTAGGCTCTGGGGCCAACGTCCTGACTTTC
J: TRBJ1-4; size: many; D: TRBD1; V: TRBV7-6; CDR3: CASSPVLMAGGDEKLFF; DNA: TGTGCCAGCAGCCCTGTCTTGATGGCAGGGGGAGATGAAAAACTGTTTTTT
J: TRBJ2-1; size: few; D: TRBD2; V: TRBV11-3; CDR3: CASSLVTSGNNEQFF; DNA: TGTGCCAGCAGCTTAGTGACTAGCGGGAACAATGAGCAGTTCTTC
J: TRBJ1-2; size: NA; D: TRBD1; V: TRBV10-1; CDR3: CASSRGQGGYGYTF; DNA: TGCGCCAGCAGCAGGGGACAGGGAGGATATGGCTACACCTTC
J: TRBJ2-1; size: many; D: TRBD1; V: TRBV6-4; CDR3: CASGRDRGNEQFF; DNA: TGTGCCAGCGGTCGGGACAGAGGAAATGAGCAGTTCTTC
J: TRBJ1-2; size: many; D: TRBD1; V: TRBV29-1; CDR3: CSVELRGLLDYGYTF; DNA: TGCAGCGTTGAGCTAAGGGGGCTATTAGACTATGGCTACACCTTC
J: TRBJ1-2; size: few; D: NA; V: TRBV18; CDR3: CASSPDREPHYGYTF; DNA: TGTGCCAGCTCACCGGACAGAGAACCACACTATGGCTACACCTTC
J: TRBJ2-7; size: many; D: NA; V: TRBV21-1; CDR3: CASETGGYEQYF; DNA: TGTGCCAGCGAGACAGGGGGCTACGAGCAGTACTTC
J: TRBJ1-5; size: many; D: TRBD1; V: TRBV7-9; CDR3: CASSKDRVGNQPQHF; DNA: TGTGCCAGCAGCAAAGACAGGGTCGGAAATCAGCCCCAGCATTTT
J: TRBJ2-2; size: few; D: TRBD1; V: TRBV25-1; CDR3: CASRGQGSTGELFF; DNA: TGTGCCAGCAGAGGACAGGGGAGTACCGGGGAGCTGTTTTTT
J: TRBJ2-2; size: NA; D: NA; V: TRBV7-3; CDR3: CASSLQTGELFF; DNA: TGTGCCAGCAGCTTACAAACCGGGGAGCTGTTTTTT
J: TRBJ2-2; size: medium-sized; D: TRBD1; V: TRBV2; CDR3: CASSSGTGGTGELFF; DNA: TGTGCCAGCAGTTCCGGGACAGGAGGGACCGGGGAGCTGTTTTTT
J: TRBJ2-3; size: many; D: NA; V: TRBV24-1; CDR3: CATSQMASTDTQYF; DNA: TGTGCCACCAGTCAGATGGCGAGCACAGATACGCAGTATTTT
J: TRBJ1-1; size: medium-sized; D: TRBD1; V: TRBV10-1; CDR3: CASSTGTGSTFF; DNA: TGCGCCAGCAGCACCGGGACAGGGTCGACTTTCTTT
J: TRBJ2-7; size: NA; D: TRBD1; V: TRBV12-3/TRBV12-4; CDR3: CASRGHTGTGNDEQYF; DNA: TGTGCCTCCAGGGGGCACACCGGGACAGGGAACGACGAGCAGTACTTC
J: TRBJ2-3; size: medium-sized; D: NA; V: TRBV5-1; CDR3: CASSNQDTDTQYF; DNA: TGCGCCAGCAGCAATCAGGACACAGATACGCAGTATTTT
J: TRBJ2-7; size: few; D: NA; V: TRBV20-1; CDR3: CSASPAGYEQYF; DNA: TGCAGTGCCAGCCCGGCAGGATACGAGCAGTACTTC